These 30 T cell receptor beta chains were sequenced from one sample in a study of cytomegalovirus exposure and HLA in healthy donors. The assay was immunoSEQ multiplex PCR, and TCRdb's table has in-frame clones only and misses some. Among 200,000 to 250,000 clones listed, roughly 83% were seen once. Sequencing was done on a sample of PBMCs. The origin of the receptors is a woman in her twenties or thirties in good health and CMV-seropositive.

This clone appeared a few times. The CDR3 DNA follows: TGTGCCAGCAGCCAAGCTTTAGGACAAGGTGAAGAGCAGTACTTC. Its translation is CASSQALGQGEEQYF. The gene calls are TRBV14 and TRBJ2-7, with D possibly matching TRBD1 (5 bases). Trimming shortened V by 1 base and J by 7 bases, and 17 bases separated the two germline ends. The germline V gene encodes CDR1 SGHDN and CDR2 FVKESK. The CDR3 is made up of 15 amino acids.

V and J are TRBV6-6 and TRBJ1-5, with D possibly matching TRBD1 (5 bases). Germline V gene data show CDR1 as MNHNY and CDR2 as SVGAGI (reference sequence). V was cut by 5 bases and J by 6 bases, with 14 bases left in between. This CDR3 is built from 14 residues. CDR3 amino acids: CASSGIPGTQPQHF. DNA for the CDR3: TGTGCCAGCAGTGGGATCCCCGGGACTCAGCCCCAGCATTTT.

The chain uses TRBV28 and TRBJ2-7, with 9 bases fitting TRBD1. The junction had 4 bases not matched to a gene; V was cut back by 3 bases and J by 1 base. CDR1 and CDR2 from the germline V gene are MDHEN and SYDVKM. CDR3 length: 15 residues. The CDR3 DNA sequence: TGTGCCAGCAGTTTTCCCGGGACAGGGTCCTACGAGCAGTACTTC. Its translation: CASSFPGTGSYEQYF.

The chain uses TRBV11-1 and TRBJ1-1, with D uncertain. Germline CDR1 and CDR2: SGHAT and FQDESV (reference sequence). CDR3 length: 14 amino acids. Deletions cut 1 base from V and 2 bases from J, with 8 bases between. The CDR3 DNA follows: TGTGCCAGCAGCTTAGTACCAGTTAACACTGAAGCTTTCTTT. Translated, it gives CASSLVPVNTEAFF.

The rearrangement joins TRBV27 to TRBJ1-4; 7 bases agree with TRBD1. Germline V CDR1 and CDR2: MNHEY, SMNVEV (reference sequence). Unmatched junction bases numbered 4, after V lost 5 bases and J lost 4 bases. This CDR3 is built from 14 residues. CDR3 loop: CASSPDRINEKLFF. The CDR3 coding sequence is TGTGCCAGCAGTCCGGACAGGATTAATGAAAAACTGTTTTTT.

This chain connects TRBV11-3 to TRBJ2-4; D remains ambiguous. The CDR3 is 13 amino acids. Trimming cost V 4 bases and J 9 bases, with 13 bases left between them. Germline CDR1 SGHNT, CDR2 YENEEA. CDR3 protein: CASSSARAGIQYF. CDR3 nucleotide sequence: TGTGCCAGCAGCTCGGCCCGGGCCGGCATTCAGTACTTC.

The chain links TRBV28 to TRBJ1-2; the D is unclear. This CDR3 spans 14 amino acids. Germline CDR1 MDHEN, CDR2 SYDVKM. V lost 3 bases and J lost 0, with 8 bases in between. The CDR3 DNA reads TGTGCCAGCAGTTTCATAGACCCTAACTATGGCTACACCTTC. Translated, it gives CASSFIDPNYGYTF.

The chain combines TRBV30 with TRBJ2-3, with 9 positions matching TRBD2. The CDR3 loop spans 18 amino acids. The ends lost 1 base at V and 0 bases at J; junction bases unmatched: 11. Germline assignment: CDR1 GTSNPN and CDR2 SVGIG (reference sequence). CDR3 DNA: TGTGCCTGGAGTGCCCTTCTCCAGCGGGAGGACAGCACAGATACGCAGTATTTT. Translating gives CAWSALLQREDSTDTQYF. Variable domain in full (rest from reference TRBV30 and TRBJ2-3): SQTIHQWPATLVQPVGSPLSLECTVEGTSNPNLYWYRQAAGRGLQLLFYSVGIGQISSEVPQNLSASRPQDRQFILSSKKLLLSDSGFYLCAWSALLQREDSTDTQYFGPGTRLTVL.

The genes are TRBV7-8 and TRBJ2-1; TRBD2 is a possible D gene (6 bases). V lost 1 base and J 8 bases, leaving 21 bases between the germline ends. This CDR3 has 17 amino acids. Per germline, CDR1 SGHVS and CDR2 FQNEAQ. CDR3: CASSLVALATQRDEQFF. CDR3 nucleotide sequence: TGTGCCAGCAGCTTAGTAGCGCTAGCGACACAACGGGATGAGCAGTTCTTC.

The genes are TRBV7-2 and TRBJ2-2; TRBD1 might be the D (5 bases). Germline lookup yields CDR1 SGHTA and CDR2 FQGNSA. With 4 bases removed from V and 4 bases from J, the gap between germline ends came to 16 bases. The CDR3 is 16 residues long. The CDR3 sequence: CASSSRTHLGTGELFF. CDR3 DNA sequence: TGTGCCAGCAGCTCCCGGACACACCTCGGCACCGGGGAGCTGTTTTTT.

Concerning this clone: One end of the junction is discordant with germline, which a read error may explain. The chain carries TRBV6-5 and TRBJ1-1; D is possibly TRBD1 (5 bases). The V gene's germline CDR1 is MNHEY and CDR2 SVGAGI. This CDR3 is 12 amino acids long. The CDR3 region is CASRYRGTEAFF. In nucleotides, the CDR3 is TGTGCCAGCCGTTATAGGGGCACTGAAGCTTTCTTT.

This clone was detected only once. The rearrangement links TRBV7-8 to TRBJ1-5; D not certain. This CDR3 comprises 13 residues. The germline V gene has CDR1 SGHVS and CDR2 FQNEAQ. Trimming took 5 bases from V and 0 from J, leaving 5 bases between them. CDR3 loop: CASSLDSNQPQHF. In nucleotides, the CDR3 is TGTGCCAGCAGCCTAGATAGCAATCAGCCCCAGCATTTT.

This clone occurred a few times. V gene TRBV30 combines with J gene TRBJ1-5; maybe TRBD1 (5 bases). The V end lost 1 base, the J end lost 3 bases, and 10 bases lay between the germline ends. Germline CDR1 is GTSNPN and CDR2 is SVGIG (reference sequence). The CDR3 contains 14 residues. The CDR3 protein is CAWSGRGLNQPQHF. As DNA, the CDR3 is TGTGCCTGGAGTGGACGGGGACTCAATCAGCCCCAGCATTTT.

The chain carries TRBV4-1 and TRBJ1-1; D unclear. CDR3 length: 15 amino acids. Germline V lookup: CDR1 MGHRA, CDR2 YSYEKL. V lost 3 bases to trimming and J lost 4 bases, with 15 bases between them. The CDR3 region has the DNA TGCGCCAGCAGCCACTTAGGCTTAAGAGGCACTGAAGCTTTCTTT. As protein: CASSHLGLRGTEAFF.

This chain's CDR3 is CASSLTNYGYTF. CDR3 nucleotide sequence: TGTGCCAGCAGCTTGACTAACTATGGCTACACCTTC. The rearrangement links TRBV5-4 to TRBJ1-2; D not certain. The V gene's germline CDR1 is SGHNT and CDR2 YYREEE (reference sequence). The V gene lost 1 base and the J gene lost 0 bases, with 1 base spanning the gap. This CDR3 contains 12 residues.

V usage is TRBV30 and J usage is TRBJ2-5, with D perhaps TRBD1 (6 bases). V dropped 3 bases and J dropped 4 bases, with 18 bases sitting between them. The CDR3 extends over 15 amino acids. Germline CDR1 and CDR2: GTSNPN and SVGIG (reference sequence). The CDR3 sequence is CAWSLTGSGRETQYF. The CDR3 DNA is TGTGCCTGGAGCCTGACAGGTTCGGGCCGAGAGACCCAGTACTTC.

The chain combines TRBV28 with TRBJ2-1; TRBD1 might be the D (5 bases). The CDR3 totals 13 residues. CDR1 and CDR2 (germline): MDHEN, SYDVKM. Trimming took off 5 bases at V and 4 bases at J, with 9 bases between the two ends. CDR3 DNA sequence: TGTGCCAGCAGTAAGGGGATATACAATGAGCAGTTCTTC. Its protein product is CASSKGIYNEQFF. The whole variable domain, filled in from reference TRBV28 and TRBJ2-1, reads DVKVTQSSRYLVKRTGEKVFLECVQDMDHENMFWYRQDPGLGLRLIYFSYDVKMKEKGDIPEGYSVSREKKERFSLILESASTNQTSMYLCASSKGIYNEQFFGPGTRLTVL.

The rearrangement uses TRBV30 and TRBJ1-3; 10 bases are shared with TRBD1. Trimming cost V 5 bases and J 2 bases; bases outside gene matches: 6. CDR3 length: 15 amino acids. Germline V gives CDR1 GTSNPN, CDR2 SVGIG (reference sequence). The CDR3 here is CAWAPGTGAGNTIYF. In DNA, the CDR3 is TGTGCCTGGGCCCCCGGGACAGGGGCTGGAAACACCATATATTTT.

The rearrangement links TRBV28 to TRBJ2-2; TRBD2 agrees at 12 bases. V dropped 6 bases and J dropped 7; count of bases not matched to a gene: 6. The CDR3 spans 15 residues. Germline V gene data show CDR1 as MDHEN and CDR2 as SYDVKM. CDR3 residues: CASRSGTSGFGELFF. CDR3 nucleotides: TGTGCCAGCAGGTCCGGGACTAGCGGGTTCGGGGAGCTGTTTTTT.

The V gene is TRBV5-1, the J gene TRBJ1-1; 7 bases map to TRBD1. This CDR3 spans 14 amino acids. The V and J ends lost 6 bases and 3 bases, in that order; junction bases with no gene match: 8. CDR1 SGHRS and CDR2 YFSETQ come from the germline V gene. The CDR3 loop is CASTKRGQDTEAFF. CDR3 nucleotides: TGCGCCAGCACAAAAAGGGGGCAGGACACTGAAGCTTTCTTT. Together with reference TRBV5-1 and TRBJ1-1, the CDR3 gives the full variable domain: KAGVTQTPRYLIKTRGQQVTLSCSPISGHRSVSWYQQTPGQGLQFLFEYFSETQRNKGNFPGRFSGRQFSNSRSEMNVSTLELGDSALYLCASTKRGQDTEAFFGQGTRLTVV.

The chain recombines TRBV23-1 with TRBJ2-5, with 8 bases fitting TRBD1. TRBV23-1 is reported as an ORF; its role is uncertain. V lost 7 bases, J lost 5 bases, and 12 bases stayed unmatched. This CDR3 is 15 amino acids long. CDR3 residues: CASNQDRASRETQYF. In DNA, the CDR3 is TGCGCCAGCAACCAGGACAGGGCCTCGAGGGAGACCCAGTACTTC.

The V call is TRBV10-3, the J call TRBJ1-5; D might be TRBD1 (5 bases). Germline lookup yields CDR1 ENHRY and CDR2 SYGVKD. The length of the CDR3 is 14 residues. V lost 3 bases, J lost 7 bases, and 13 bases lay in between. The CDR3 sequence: CAISDGRAGQPQHF. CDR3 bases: TGTGCCATCAGTGATGGCAGGGCGGGACAGCCCCAGCATTTT.

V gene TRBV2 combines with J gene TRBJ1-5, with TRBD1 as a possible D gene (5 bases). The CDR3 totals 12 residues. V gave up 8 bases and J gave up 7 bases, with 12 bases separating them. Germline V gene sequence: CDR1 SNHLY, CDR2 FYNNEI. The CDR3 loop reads CASGKRGQPQHF. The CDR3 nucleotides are TGTGCCAGCGGAAAAAGGGGACAGCCCCAGCATTTT.

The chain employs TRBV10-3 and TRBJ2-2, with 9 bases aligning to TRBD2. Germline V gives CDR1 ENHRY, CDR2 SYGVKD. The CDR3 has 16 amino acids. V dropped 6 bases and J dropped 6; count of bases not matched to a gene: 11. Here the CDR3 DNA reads TGTGCCATCAGGGGGGGGACTAGCCCTCCGGCCGGGGAGCTGTTTTTT. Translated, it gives CAIRGGTSPPAGELFF.

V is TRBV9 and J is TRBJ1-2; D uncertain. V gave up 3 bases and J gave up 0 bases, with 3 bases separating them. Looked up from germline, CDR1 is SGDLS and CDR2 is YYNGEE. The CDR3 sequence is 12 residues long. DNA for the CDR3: TGTGCCAGCAGCGCATCTAACTATGGCTACACCTTC. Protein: CASSASNYGYTF.

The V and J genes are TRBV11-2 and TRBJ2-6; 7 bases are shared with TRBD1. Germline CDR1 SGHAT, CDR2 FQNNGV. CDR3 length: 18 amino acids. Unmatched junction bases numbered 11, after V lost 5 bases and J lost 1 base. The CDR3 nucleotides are TGTGCCAGCAGCATCCGGGAAACAGGGGTTTCTGGGGCCAACGTCCTGACTTTC. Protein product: CASSIRETGVSGANVLTF.

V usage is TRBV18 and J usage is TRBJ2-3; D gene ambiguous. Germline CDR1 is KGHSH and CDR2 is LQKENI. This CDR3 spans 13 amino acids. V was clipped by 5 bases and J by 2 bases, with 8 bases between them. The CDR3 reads CASSTVPTDTQYF. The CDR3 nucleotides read TGTGCCAGCTCAACAGTCCCCACAGATACGCAGTATTTT.

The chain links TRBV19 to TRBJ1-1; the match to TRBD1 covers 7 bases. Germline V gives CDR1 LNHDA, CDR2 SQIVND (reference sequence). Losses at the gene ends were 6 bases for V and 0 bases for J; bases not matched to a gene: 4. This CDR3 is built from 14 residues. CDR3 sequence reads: CASRRGQLNTEAFF. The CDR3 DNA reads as TGTGCCAGTAGAAGGGGACAGCTGAACACTGAAGCTTTCTTT. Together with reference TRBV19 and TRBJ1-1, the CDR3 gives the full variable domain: DGGITQSPKYLFRKEGQNVTLSCEQNLNHDAMYWYRQDPGQGLRLIYYSQIVNDFQKGDIAEGYSVSREKKESFPLTVTSAQKNPTAFYLCASRRGQLNTEAFFGQGTRLTVV.

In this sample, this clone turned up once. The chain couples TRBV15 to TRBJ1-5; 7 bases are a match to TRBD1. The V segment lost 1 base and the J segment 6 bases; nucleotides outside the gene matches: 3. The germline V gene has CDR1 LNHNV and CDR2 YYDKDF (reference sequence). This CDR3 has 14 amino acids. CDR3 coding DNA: TGTGCCACCAGCAGAGGACAGGGCGTTCAGCCCCAGCATTTT. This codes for CATSRGQGVQPQHF.

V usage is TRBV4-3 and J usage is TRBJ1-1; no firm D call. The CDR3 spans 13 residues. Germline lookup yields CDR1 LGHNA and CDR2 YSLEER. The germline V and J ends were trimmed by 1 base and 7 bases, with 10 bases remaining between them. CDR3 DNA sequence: TGCGCCAGCAGCCAAGCACGGTCAAGTGAAGCTTTCTTT. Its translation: CASSQARSSEAFF.